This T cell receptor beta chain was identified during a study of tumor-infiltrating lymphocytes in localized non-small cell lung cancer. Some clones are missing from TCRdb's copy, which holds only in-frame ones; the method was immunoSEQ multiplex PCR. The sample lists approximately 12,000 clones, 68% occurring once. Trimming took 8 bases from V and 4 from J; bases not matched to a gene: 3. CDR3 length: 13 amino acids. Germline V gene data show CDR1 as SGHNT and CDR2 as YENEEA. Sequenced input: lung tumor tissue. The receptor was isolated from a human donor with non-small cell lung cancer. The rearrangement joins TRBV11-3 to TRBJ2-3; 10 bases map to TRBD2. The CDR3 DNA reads TGTGCCAGCGGACTAGCGGAATCAGATACGCAGTATTTT. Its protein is CASGLAESDTQYF.